This TCR beta chain was retrieved from a study of human T cells and chemical hapten exposure. Study-wide background: Small pooled library volume differences mainly caused per-sample TCR yield variation. General study results and limits: Alopecia in all donors means immunity may differ from healthy individuals. Once DPC sensitization occurred, TCRs above 1 in 1000 frequency showed no change.

Worth noting for this clonotype: The antigen is unknown.

The ends lost 4 bases at V and 1 base at J; junction bases unmatched: 4. The CDR3 covers 14 residues. Germline V CDR1 and CDR2: ENHRY, SYGVKD. The time point denotes: patch test 3, about 24 weeks after DPC sensitization. Stated treatment: therapeutic diphenylcyclopropenone sensitization with weekly scalp DPC. MiXCR, applied by TCRdb to the RACE reads, yields one record per CDR3 protein. The table has about 200,000 distinct CDR3 sequences, about 22% seen once. The chain has TRBV10-3 and TRBJ2-7; TRBD1 aligns across 7 bases. The sequences come from whole blood, collected in connection with sensitization to the hapten diphenylcyclopropenone (DPC). The receptor's source is a woman aged 40 to 50 with alopecia areata. Some clones in this sample may be carry-over from other donors' samples. The CDR3 DNA follows: TGTGCCATCAGTGGCCGGGGACAGTCCTACGAGCAGTACTTC. It translates to CAISGRGQSYEQYF.